This TCR beta chain was sequenced for a study of shared clonotypes between healthy human individuals. Study-wide results and limits: Shared clonotypes: about 5.3% naive CD4, around 4% naive CD8, about 2.2% memory CD4, around 0.4% memory CD8.

Into CD45RA+ naive and CD45RA-negative memory subsets, the CD4+ cells were split. V was trimmed by 8 bases and J by 0 bases, leaving 13 bases between them. The CDR3 has 14 residues. Germline V gene data show CDR1 as SNHLY and CDR2 as FYNNEI. In this sample, this clone turned up once. Its antigen remains unidentified. The deep-level immunoSEQ assay was used. Assay used: immunoSEQ multiplex PCR; TCRdb lists only in-frame clones, some missing. This sample yields about 2.3 million clones, of which approximately 95% are seen a single time; 0.35% to 0.45% belongs to the top ten. This rearrangement joins TRBV2 to TRBJ1-2; no clear D. Sequences were obtained from naive CD4+ T cells from PBMCs. Subset denoted: CD45RA+ positively selected. This TCR was sampled from a young man in good health. Some clones in this sample may be carry-over from other donors' samples. CDR3 bases: TGTGCCAGCTCCGGGGAGAGAGCTAACTATGGCTACACCTTC. It is translated as CASSGERANYGYTF.